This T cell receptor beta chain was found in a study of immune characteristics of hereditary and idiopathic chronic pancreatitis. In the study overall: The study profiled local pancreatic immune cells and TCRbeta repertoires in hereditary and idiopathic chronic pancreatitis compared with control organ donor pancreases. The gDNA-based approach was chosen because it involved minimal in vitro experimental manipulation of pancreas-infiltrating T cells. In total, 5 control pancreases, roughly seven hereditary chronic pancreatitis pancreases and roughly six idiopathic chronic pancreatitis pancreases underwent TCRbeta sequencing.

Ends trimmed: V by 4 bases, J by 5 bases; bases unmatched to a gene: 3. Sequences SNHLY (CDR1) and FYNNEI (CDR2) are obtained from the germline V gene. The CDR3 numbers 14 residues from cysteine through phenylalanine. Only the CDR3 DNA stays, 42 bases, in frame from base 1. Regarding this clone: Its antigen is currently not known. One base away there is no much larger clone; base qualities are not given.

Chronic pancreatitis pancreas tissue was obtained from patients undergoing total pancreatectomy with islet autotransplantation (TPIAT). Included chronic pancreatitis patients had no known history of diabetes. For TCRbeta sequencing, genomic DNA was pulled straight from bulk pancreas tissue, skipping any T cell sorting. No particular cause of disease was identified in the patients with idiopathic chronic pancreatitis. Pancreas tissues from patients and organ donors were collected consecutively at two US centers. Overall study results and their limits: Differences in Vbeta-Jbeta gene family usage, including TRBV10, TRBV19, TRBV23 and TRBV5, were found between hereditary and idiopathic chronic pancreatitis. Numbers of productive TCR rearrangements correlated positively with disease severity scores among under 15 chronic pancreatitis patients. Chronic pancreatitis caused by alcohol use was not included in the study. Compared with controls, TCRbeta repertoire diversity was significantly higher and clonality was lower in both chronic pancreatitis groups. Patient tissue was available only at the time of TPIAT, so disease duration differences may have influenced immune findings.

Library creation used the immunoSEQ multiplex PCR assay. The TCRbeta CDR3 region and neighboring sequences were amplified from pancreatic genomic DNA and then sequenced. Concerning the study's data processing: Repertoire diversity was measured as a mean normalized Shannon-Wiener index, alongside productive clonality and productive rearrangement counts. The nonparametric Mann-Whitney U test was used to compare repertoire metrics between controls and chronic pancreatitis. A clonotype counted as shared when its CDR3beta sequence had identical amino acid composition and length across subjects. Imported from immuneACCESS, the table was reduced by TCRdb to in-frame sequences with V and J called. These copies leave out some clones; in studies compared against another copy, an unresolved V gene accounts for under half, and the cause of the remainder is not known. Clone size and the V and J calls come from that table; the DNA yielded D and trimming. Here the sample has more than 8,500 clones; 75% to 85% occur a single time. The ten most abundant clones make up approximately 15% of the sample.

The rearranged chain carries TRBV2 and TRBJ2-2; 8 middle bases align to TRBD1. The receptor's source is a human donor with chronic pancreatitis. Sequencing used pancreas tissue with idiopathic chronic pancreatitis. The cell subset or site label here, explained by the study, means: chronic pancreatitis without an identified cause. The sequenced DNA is TGTGCCAGCAGTGGACAGGGGCGGACCGGGGAGCTGTTTTTT. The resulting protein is CASSGQGRTGELFF. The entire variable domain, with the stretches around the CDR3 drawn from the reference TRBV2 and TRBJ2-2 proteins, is EPEVTQTPSHQVTQMGQEVILRCVPISNHLYFYWYRQILGQKVEFLVSFYNNEISEKSEIFDDQFSVERPDGSNFTLKIRSTKLEDSAMYFCASSGQGRTGELFFGEGSRLTVL.